Listed below are T cell receptor beta chains from one sample, sequenced in a study of control samples from healthy donors and cancer patients. The data were produced by immunoSEQ multiplex PCR, yet TCRdb's version contains in-frame clones alone and is incomplete. This sample carries tens of thousands of clones, about 93% of them seen once, and the ten largest clones take roughly 4%. The sample was blood. These receptor sequences come from a man aged 25-45 years in good health. CDR3s include the opening cysteine and the closing phenylalanine or tryptophan. A D gene is named only where the DNA matches it firmly. Only part of the rows carry a size: once, few, many, or a class if the clone is expanded.

>TRBV28|.|TRBJ2-2|13|.
TGTGCCACCGACCGTGGGGCCACCGGGGAGCTGTTTTTT
CATDRGATGELFF
>TRBV30|.|TRBJ2-1|14|TRBD2
TGTGCCTGGGATCCGGGACTAGCGGGAGTAGAGCAGTTCTTC
CAWDPGLAGVEQFF
>TRBV3-1/TRBV3-2|.|TRBJ2-1|16|.
TGTGCCAGCAGCCAAGGAGGTGGGACTCACTACAATGAGCAGTTCTTC
CASSQGGGTHYNEQFF
>TRBV19|.|TRBJ2-1|13|TRBD2
TGTGCCAGTAGTTCGACTAGCGGGAATGAGCAGTTCTTC
CASSSTSGNEQFF
>TRBV19|.|TRBJ2-5|16|.
TGTGCCAGTAGTATAGATACAGGTTCCGCGAGAGAGACCCAGTACTTC
CASSIDTGSARETQYF
>TRBV14|.|TRBJ1-1|13|TRBD1
TGTGCCAGCAGCCAAGTGGGACAGCCTGAAGCTTTCTTT
CASSQVGQPEAFF
>TRBV30|.|TRBJ2-7|13|.
TGTGCCTGGGGCAATGGAGGGGGCGCAGAGCAGTACTTC
CAWGNGGGAEQYF
>TRBV11-1|.|TRBJ2-1|12|.
TGTGCCAGCAGCCCCGGGGACTATGAGCAGTTCTTC
CASSPGDYEQFF
>TRBV27|.|TRBJ2-1|15|.
TGTGCCAGCAGTTTACGCAGTTTCGCCTACAATGAGCAGTTCTTC
CASSLRSFAYNEQFF
>TRBV9|.|TRBJ1-5|13|.
TGTGCCAGCAGCCCCCGACCGGGAGGAGCCCAGCATTTT
CASSPRPGGAQHF
>TRBV24-1|.|TRBJ1-2|14|TRBD1
TGTGCCACCGCAGGCCCGGGACAGCAATATGGCTACACCTTC
CATAGPGQQYGYTF
>TRBV10-3|.|TRBJ1-5|14|TRBD1
TGTGCCATCAGCCTAGGGACAGGGAATCAGCCCCAGCATTTT
CAISLGTGNQPQHF
>TRBV28|.|TRBJ2-3|20|TRBD1
TGTGCCAGCATCAACCGCTGGGACAGGGGGACCGGAGTGAGGTCAGATACGCAGTATTTT
CASINRWDRGTGVRSDTQYF
>TRBV16|.|TRBJ2-7|17|TRBD1
TGTGCCAGCAGCCAATCATCTCGGACAGGGATTTCCTACGAGCAGTACTTC
CASSQSSRTGISYEQYF
>TRBV7-2|.|TRBJ1-1|14|TRBD1
TGTGCCAGCAGCTTGGGACAGGGGTACACTGAAGCTTTCTTT
CASSLGQGYTEAFF
>TRBV9|.|TRBJ2-5|13|.
TGTGCCAGCAGCGGATGGGACGGGGAGACCCAGTACTTC
CASSGWDGETQYF
>TRBV2|.|TRBJ2-1|13|.
TGTGCCAGCAGTGCGGTAGATTACAATGAGCAGTTCTTC
CASSAVDYNEQFF
>TRBV14|.|TRBJ1-1|17|TRBD1
TGTGCCAGCAGCTCCCACCGGGACAGGGGGAAGGACACTGAAGCTTTCTTT
CASSSHRDRGKDTEAFF
>TRBV5-6|.|TRBJ2-1|13|TRBD1
TGTGCCAGCAGCTCACAGGGGGCCGGTGGGCAGTTCTTC
CASSSQGAGGQFF
>TRBV6-1|.|TRBJ1-2|15|TRBD1
TGTGCCAGCAGTGAAGGAGGGACAGCTAACTATGGCTACACCTTC
CASSEGGTANYGYTF
>TRBV6-2/TRBV6-3|.|TRBJ2-7|15|TRBD1
TGTGCCAGCAGTTATCCCCGGACAGGGGCCTACGAGCAGTACTTC
CASSYPRTGAYEQYF
>TRBV6-6|.|TRBJ1-1|12|.
TGTGCCAGCATTCGAGGGGGGCTTGAAGCTTTCTTT
CASIRGGLEAFF
>TRBV13|.|TRBJ1-2|16|.
TGTGCCAGCAGCAAAAAACTACCGGGACCGGAGCAAGGCTACACCTTC
CASSKKLPGPEQGYTF
>TRBV24-1|.|TRBJ2-2|13|.
TGTGCCACCAGTGATGGGTGGGCCGGGGAGCTGTTTTTT
CATSDGWAGELFF
>TRBV13|.|TRBJ1-5|13|.
TGTGCCAGCAGCCCGGGAAGCAATCAGCCCCAGCATTTT
CASSPGSNQPQHF
>TRBV6-4|few|TRBJ2-3|14|TRBD1
TGTGCCAGCAGTGACGGGACAGGGGCAGATACGCAGTATTTT
CASSDGTGADTQYF
>TRBV28|.|TRBJ1-4|14|.
TGTGCCACCACCCCGGGGTGGGCTAATGAAAAACTGTTTTTT
CATTPGWANEKLFF
>TRBV10-2|few|TRBJ1-2|14|.
TGCGCCAGCAGTGCGACGGCAGGGAACTATGGCTACACCTTC
CASSATAGNYGYTF
>TRBV11-2|.|TRBJ2-1|14|.
TGTGCCAGCAGCTCCCTGGGGAGATACAATGAGCAGTTCTTC
CASSSLGRYNEQFF